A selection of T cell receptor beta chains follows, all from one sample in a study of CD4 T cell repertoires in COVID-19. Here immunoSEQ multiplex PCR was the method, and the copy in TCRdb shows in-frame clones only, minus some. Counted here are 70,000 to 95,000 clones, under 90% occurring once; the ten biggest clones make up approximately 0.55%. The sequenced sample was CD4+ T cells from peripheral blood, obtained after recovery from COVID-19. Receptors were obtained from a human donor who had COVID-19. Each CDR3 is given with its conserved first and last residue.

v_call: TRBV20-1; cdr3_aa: CSAKVTEAFF
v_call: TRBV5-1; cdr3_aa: CASSLEGLNQPQHF
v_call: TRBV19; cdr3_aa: CASSIDSDQPQHF
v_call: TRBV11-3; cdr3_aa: CATLLRDKGDNEQFF
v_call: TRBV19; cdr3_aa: CASSSTGFITEAFF
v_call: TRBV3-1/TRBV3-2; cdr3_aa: CASSRTSGVYEQYF
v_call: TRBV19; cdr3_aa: CASSIREPYTDTQYF
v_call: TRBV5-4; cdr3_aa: CASSPDRGPYGYTF
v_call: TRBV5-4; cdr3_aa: CASRAQDQINEQFF
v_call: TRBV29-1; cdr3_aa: CSVEKVGTEAFF
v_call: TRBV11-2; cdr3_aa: CASSAEPAAGRTDTQYF
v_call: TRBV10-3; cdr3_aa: CAIRPDTTNEKLFF
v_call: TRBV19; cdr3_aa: CASSIAANTEAFF
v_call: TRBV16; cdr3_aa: CASSPISQGLGYTF
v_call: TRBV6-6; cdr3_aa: CASSYRGLLYSDTQYF
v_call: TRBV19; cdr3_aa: CASSMGQHGELFF
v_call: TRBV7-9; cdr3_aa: CASSDSDRDTEAFF
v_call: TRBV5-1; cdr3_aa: CASSLGDLERETQYF
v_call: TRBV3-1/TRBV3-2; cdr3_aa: CASSLGQGRSPLHF
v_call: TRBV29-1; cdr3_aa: CSVGGTDNEKLFF
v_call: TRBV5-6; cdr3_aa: CASSLQGGPGELFF
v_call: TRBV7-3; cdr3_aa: CASSLIGGGTGELFF
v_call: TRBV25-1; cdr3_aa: CASSEAIVTGGGYTF
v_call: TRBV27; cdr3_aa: CASSLSGTGAGGYTF
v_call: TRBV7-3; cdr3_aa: CASSPEPSGNNEQFF
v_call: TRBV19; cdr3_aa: CASQGNYGYTF
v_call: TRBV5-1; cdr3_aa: CASSPVGAGNTIYF
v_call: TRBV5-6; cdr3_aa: CASSLAGFGYTF
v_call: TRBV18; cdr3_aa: CASSPTGGDYSTNEKLFF
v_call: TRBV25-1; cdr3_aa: CASSGPGPGGYTF
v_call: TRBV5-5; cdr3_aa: CASSLYTSGYNEQFF
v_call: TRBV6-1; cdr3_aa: CASSELLGNTEAFF
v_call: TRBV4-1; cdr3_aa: CASSQDTQGGTDTQYF